Listed below are T cell receptor beta chains from one sample, sequenced in a study of post-analysis software for immune sequencing data. TCRdb reprocessed the PCR reads via MiXCR and lists one record per CDR3 protein. The repertoire holds roughly 540,000 distinct CDR3 sequences, with around 31% as singletons. Material for sequencing was blood. The receptors were sampled from a girl between 2 and 17 years old with multiple sclerosis. CDR3s include the opening cysteine and the closing phenylalanine or tryptophan. Fields, in order: CDR3 length, clone size, J gene, D gene, V gene, CDR3 DNA, CDR3 protein. A D gene is named only where the DNA matches it firmly. Some rows have no size entry. The others give once, few or many, or a class for an expanded clone.

cdr3_length: 15
clone_size: -
j_call: TRBJ2-7
d_call: -
v_call: TRBV18
cdr3_nt: TGTGCCAGCTCACCACCGGCCAGGAGCTCCTACGAGCAGTACTTC
cdr3_aa: CASSPPARSSYEQYF

cdr3_length: 15
clone_size: -
j_call: TRBJ2-1
d_call: -
v_call: TRBV3-1
cdr3_nt: TGTGCCAGCAGCCAAGAGGGCAGTAAGAACAATGAGCAGTTCTTC
cdr3_aa: CASSQEGSKNNEQFF

cdr3_length: 19
clone_size: -
j_call: TRBJ2-1
d_call: TRBD2
v_call: TRBV3-1
cdr3_nt: TGTGCCAGCAGCCAACCGGGGACTAGCGGGGTTTACTCCTACAATGAGCAGTTCTTC
cdr3_aa: CASSQPGTSGVYSYNEQFF

cdr3_length: 16
clone_size: -
j_call: TRBJ2-2
d_call: TRBD2
v_call: TRBV20-1
cdr3_nt: TGCAGTGCTACACCACCGGGACTAGCGAACACCGGGGAGCTGTTTTTT
cdr3_aa: CSATPPGLANTGELFF

cdr3_length: 13
clone_size: few
j_call: TRBJ2-7
d_call: -
v_call: TRBV29-1
cdr3_nt: TGCAGCGTTGAAGATAATTCTGCCTACGAGCAGTACTTC
cdr3_aa: CSVEDNSAYEQYF

cdr3_length: 16
clone_size: few
j_call: TRBJ2-5
d_call: TRBD2
v_call: TRBV20-1
cdr3_nt: TGCAGTGCTAGAGATCCTGGCGGGGGGGTCCAAGAGACCCAGTACTTC
cdr3_aa: CSARDPGGGVQETQYF

cdr3_length: 13
clone_size: -
j_call: TRBJ2-4
d_call: -
v_call: TRBV11-2
cdr3_nt: TGTGCCAGCAGCTTAGTAGTAGGGAAGGTCCCTGACTTC
cdr3_aa: CASSLVVGKVPDF

cdr3_length: 12
clone_size: -
j_call: TRBJ1-4
d_call: -
v_call: TRBV6-5
cdr3_nt: TGTGCCAGCAGTAACCAAGGGGGTAAACTGTTTTTT
cdr3_aa: CASSNQGGKLFF

cdr3_length: 16
clone_size: -
j_call: TRBJ2-5
d_call: TRBD1
v_call: TRBV11-2
cdr3_nt: TGTGCCAGCAGCTTAGAACGGCAGGGGGCCGAAGAGACCCAGTACTTC
cdr3_aa: CASSLERQGAEETQYF

cdr3_length: 17
clone_size: -
j_call: TRBJ1-1
d_call: TRBD1
v_call: TRBV14
cdr3_nt: TGTGCCAGCAGCCTCTTGGGACAGCTTTTTTTGAACACTGAAGCTTTCTTT
cdr3_aa: CASSLLGQLFLNTEAFF

cdr3_length: 18
clone_size: -
j_call: TRBJ2-1
d_call: -
v_call: TRBV7-2
cdr3_nt: TGTGCCAGCAGCTTGTTCCCCCGTGGTAGCGCGGTTTCGGATGGGCAGTTCTTC
cdr3_aa: CASSLFPRGSAVSDGQFF

cdr3_length: 13
clone_size: -
j_call: TRBJ1-1
d_call: -
v_call: TRBV12-3/TRBV12-4
cdr3_nt: TGTGCCAGCAGTTTATGGGCAGGGACTGAAGCTTTCTTT
cdr3_aa: CASSLWAGTEAFF

cdr3_length: 18
clone_size: -
j_call: TRBJ2-1
d_call: TRBD2
v_call: TRBV7-9
cdr3_nt: TGTGCCAGCAGCTTAGTAGTGGAGACCGGGACTAGCTACAATGAGCAGTTCTTC
cdr3_aa: CASSLVVETGTSYNEQFF

cdr3_length: 18
clone_size: -
j_call: TRBJ2-5
d_call: -
v_call: TRBV7-8
cdr3_nt: TGTGCCAGCAGCCCGCGGGTTGGAGGGAAAAAAAACCAAGAGACCCAGTACTTC
cdr3_aa: CASSPRVGGKKNQETQYF

cdr3_length: 14
clone_size: few
j_call: TRBJ2-7
d_call: -
v_call: TRBV7-2
cdr3_nt: TGTGCCAGCAGCTTATCACAGGACAACCCCGAGCAGTACTTC
cdr3_aa: CASSLSQDNPEQYF

cdr3_length: 15
clone_size: few
j_call: TRBJ2-3
d_call: -
v_call: TRBV7-9
cdr3_nt: TGTGCCAGCAGCTTAGGGGGGGCCATCACAGATACGCAGTATTTT
cdr3_aa: CASSLGGAITDTQYF

cdr3_length: 16
clone_size: -
j_call: TRBJ2-5
d_call: -
v_call: TRBV5-1
cdr3_nt: TGCGCCAGCAGCTTGACGGGGGGCGTCCACCAAGAGACCCAGTACTTC
cdr3_aa: CASSLTGGVHQETQYF

cdr3_length: 13
clone_size: few
j_call: TRBJ1-2
d_call: -
v_call: TRBV4-2
cdr3_nt: TGTGCCAGCAGCCAAGAGACAGCCTATGGCTACACCTTC
cdr3_aa: CASSQETAYGYTF

cdr3_length: 16
clone_size: -
j_call: TRBJ2-1
d_call: -
v_call: TRBV5-6
cdr3_nt: TGTGCCAGCAGCTTGGCACAGGTAGAACCCTACAATGAGCAGTTCTTC
cdr3_aa: CASSLAQVEPYNEQFF

cdr3_length: 13
clone_size: few
j_call: TRBJ2-5
d_call: -
v_call: TRBV10-3
cdr3_nt: TGTGCCATCAGTTTGGAGACCGAGGGCACCCAGTACTTC
cdr3_aa: CAISLETEGTQYF

cdr3_length: 18
clone_size: many
j_call: TRBJ1-2
d_call: TRBD1
v_call: TRBV15
cdr3_nt: TGTGCCACCAGCAGATACCGGACAGGGGGACCAGAGGACTATGGCTACACCTTC
cdr3_aa: CATSRYRTGGPEDYGYTF

cdr3_length: 14
clone_size: -
j_call: TRBJ2-5
d_call: -
v_call: TRBV24-1
cdr3_nt: TGTGCCACCAGGGACCCGGGACGCCCGGAGACCCAGTACTTC
cdr3_aa: CATRDPGRPETQYF

cdr3_length: 16
clone_size: few
j_call: TRBJ2-6
d_call: TRBD1
v_call: TRBV5-1
cdr3_nt: TGCGCCAGCAGTCAGACAGGGGAACCTGGGGCCAACGTCCTGACTTTC
cdr3_aa: CASSQTGEPGANVLTF

cdr3_length: 16
clone_size: -
j_call: TRBJ2-3
d_call: TRBD2
v_call: TRBV7-6
cdr3_nt: TGTGCCAGCAGCCATGCGACTAGCGGTAGCACAGATACGCAGTATTTT
cdr3_aa: CASSHATSGSTDTQYF

cdr3_length: 16
clone_size: -
j_call: TRBJ1-5
d_call: -
v_call: TRBV4-1
cdr3_nt: TGCGCCAGCAGCCAAGACCCTGGGGGGACGGGGCAGCCCCAGCATTTT
cdr3_aa: CASSQDPGGTGQPQHF

cdr3_length: 15
clone_size: -
j_call: TRBJ2-3
d_call: -
v_call: TRBV7-2
cdr3_nt: TGTGCCAGCAGCTTAGCCCCCCCTTCCACAGATACGCAGTATTTT
cdr3_aa: CASSLAPPSTDTQYF

cdr3_length: 16
clone_size: -
j_call: TRBJ2-1
d_call: TRBD1
v_call: TRBV5-6
cdr3_nt: TGTGCCAGCAGCTACGAAACAGGGGGCCCAACCAATGAGCAGTTCTTC
cdr3_aa: CASSYETGGPTNEQFF